The rows below give T cell receptor beta chains drawn from one sample of a study of PD-L1 blockade in urothelial cancer. TCRdb's table, derived via immunoSEQ multiplex PCR, lists solely in-frame clones and lacks some. Among 130,000 or so clones listed, roughly 80% were seen once. The starting material was PBMCs, obtained around atezolizumab (anti-PD-L1) treatment. The receptors originated from a man in his forties or fifties with urothelial cancer. CDR3s include the opening cysteine and the closing phenylalanine or tryptophan. The order of the fields is D gene, V gene, CDR3 length, clone size, J gene, CDR3 protein, CDR3 DNA. A D gene is named only where the DNA matches it firmly. The size entry is marked missing in some rows and otherwise reads once, few, many or a size class.

>TRBD2|TRBV7-2|15|-|TRBJ2-1
CASSRWDSGINEQFF
TGTGCCAGCAGCCGGTGGGATAGCGGGATCAATGAGCAGTTCTTC
>TRBD1|TRBV28|14|few|TRBJ2-7
CASSRDRGRLEQYF
TGTGCCAGCAGCCGCGACAGGGGGAGGCTCGAGCAGTACTTC
>TRBD2|TRBV5-4|16|-|TRBJ2-1
CASSFSGSGSYNEQFF
TGTGCCAGCAGCTTTAGCGGGAGCGGGTCCTACAATGAGCAGTTCTTC
>TRBD1|TRBV5-3|11|few|TRBJ1-1
CAKGTVSEAFF
TGTGCCAAAGGGACAGTCAGTGAAGCTTTCTTT
>-|TRBV20-1|11|-|TRBJ2-7
CSAMSSYEQYF
TGCAGTGCCATGAGCTCCTACGAGCAGTACTTC
>-|TRBV7-8|15|-|TRBJ1-5
CASSLLVQFNQPQHF
TGTGCCAGCAGCTTACTCGTCCAGTTCAATCAGCCCCAGCATTTT
>-|TRBV6-5|14|few|TRBJ2-3
CASNLGSGTDTQYF
TGTGCCAGCAACCTCGGTAGCGGCACAGATACGCAGTATTTT
>-|TRBV18|16|-|TRBJ1-3
CASSPVPGESGNTIYF
TGTGCCAGCTCACCAGTTCCAGGGGAGTCTGGAAACACCATATATTTT
>-|TRBV29-1|12|many|TRBJ2-7
CSVRTNAYEQYF
TGCAGCGTCCGGACTAACGCCTACGAGCAGTACTTC
>TRBD2|TRBV5-1|15|-|TRBJ2-3
CASSLSGRVGDTQYF
TGCGCCAGCAGCCTTAGCGGGAGGGTTGGAGATACGCAGTATTTT
>TRBD2|TRBV6-6|15|-|TRBJ2-3
CASSDPGLAGGTQYF
TGTGCCAGCAGTGACCCGGGACTAGCGGGAGGGACGCAGTATTTT
>-|TRBV6-5|14|few|TRBJ1-1
CASSNQGRDTEAFF
TGTGCCAGCAGCAATCAGGGGCGGGACACTGAAGCTTTCTTT
>-|TRBV10-3|13|-|TRBJ2-2
CAIKIAEAGELFF
TGTGCCATCAAAATAGCGGAGGCCGGGGAGCTGTTTTTT
>-|TRBV7-3|15|-|TRBJ1-3
CASSPTGASGNTIYF
TGTGCCAGCAGCCCTACCGGTGCCTCTGGAAACACCATATATTTT
>TRBD1|TRBV10-2|15|-|TRBJ1-1
CASTPQGIMNTEAFF
TGCGCCAGCACCCCACAGGGGATAATGAACACTGAAGCTTTCTTT